This T cell receptor (beta chain) derives from a study of T-cell reconstitution after alpha-beta-depleted transplantation in children. Unique molecular identifiers were incorporated into the prepared TCRbeta library. Each CDR3 protein is one row after TCRdb ran MiXCR on the PCR reads. The sample holds under 300,000 distinct CDR3 sequences, over 9.5% seen once. The V gene lost 5 bases and the J gene lost 6 bases, with 14 bases spanning the gap. The CDR3 extends over 15 amino acids. The germline V gene has CDR1 MNHEY and CDR2 SMNVEV (reference sequence). In its sample, this clonotype was seen many times.

This sequence originates from a human donor who donated a stem cell graft to a child with SCID. This chain joins TRBV27 and TRBJ1-6; D unresolved. The source material was PBMCs from the stem cell graft donor, sampled from the stem cell graft. The CDR3 loop reads CASSPQKRINSPLHF. The CDR3 DNA follows: TGTGCCAGCAGTCCGCAAAAGCGCATTAATTCACCCCTCCACTTT.